The rows below give T cell receptor beta chains drawn from one sample of a study of T cell repertoires in cytomegalovirus infection. TCRdb ran MiXCR on the reads and lists one entry per CDR3 protein. The sample has around 740,000 distinct CDR3 sequences; approximately 34% are singletons. Sequenced material: PBMCs. These receptor sequences come from a human donor in good health (CMV status not recorded). Some clones in this sample may be carry-over from other donors' samples. CDR3s include the opening cysteine and the closing phenylalanine or tryptophan. The D gene is left open where the match is weak. Expanded clones get a size class; other rows say once, few or many, or leave the size out.

CDR3nt	CDR3aa	abundance	v_gene	j_gene	d_gene
TGTGCCAGCTGTGCCAGACAGGGACGGGGAGCTTTCTTT	CASCARQGRGAFF	few	TRBV28	TRBJ1-1	TRBD1
TGCGCCAGCAGCTTGAGTGACAGAAAACAAGAGACCCAGTACTTC	CASSLSDRKQETQYF	few	TRBV5-1	TRBJ2-5	-
TGTGCCAGCAGTCCATGGGGGACTGGAGAGAACACTGAAGCTTTCTTT	CASSPWGTGENTEAFF	few	TRBV6-5	TRBJ1-1	-
TGTGCCAGCAGTTACCATAGCGGGGGCTCCAATGAGCAGTTCTTC	CASSYHSGGSNEQFF	few	TRBV7-3	TRBJ2-1	TRBD2
TGTGCCAGCAGCTTAAAGCGTCTGGGGGATACGCAGTATTTT	CASSLKRLGDTQYF	few	TRBV7-3	TRBJ2-3	-
TGCAGTGCTAACTCAATGGGGAATACGCAGTATTTT	CSANSMGNTQYF	-	TRBV20-1	TRBJ2-3	-
TGTGCCAGTAGTAATTTAGCGGGACCCTACAATGAGCAGTTCTTC	CASSNLAGPYNEQFF	-	TRBV19	TRBJ2-1	TRBD2
TGTGCCAGCAGTTTATTGGCAGTTTACCCTGGAAACACCATATATTTT	CASSLLAVYPGNTIYF	-	TRBV28	TRBJ1-3	-
TGTGCCAGCAGCGTGGGGACAGGGGTCTACGGCTACACCTTC	CASSVGTGVYGYTF	few	TRBV28	TRBJ1-2	TRBD1
TGTGCCAGCAGTTTCTCCAACGAGCAGTACTTC	CASSFSNEQYF	few	TRBV12-3/TRBV12-4	TRBJ2-7	-
TGTGCCAGCAGTCCAGAAACCGGGACGACCACTGAAGCTTTCTTT	CASSPETGTTTEAFF	many	TRBV6-1	TRBJ1-1	-
TGTGCCAGCAGCTCACAGGGGGACAAGGGTGGCTACACCTTC	CASSSQGDKGGYTF	few	TRBV7-9	TRBJ1-2	TRBD1
TGTGCCATCAGTGGGCTAGCGGGAGAATTCACAGATACGCAGTATTTT	CAISGLAGEFTDTQYF	-	TRBV10-3	TRBJ2-3	TRBD2
TGTGCCAGCAGCTTCCTGGGACAGGCCTTCTCTGGAAACACCATATATTTT	CASSFLGQAFSGNTIYF	-	TRBV11-2	TRBJ1-3	TRBD1
TGTGCCAGCAGGGCCGCCTTGCGGACTAGCGCACAAAGCTCCTACAATGAGCAGTTCTTC	CASRAALRTSAQSSYNEQFF	-	TRBV2	TRBJ2-1	TRBD2
TGTGCCAGCATACCAGACCCCTACCCCCCTTTGAACACTGAAGCTTTCTTT	CASIPDPYPPLNTEAFF	-	TRBV7-2	TRBJ1-1	-
TGTGCCATTACTCTCATCGGGGGGGGGTACAATGAGCAGTTCTTC	CAITLIGGGYNEQFF	-	TRBV19	TRBJ2-1	TRBD2
TGTGCCAGCAGTTTTAGGGTAACGGGGGGTGGCTACACCTTC	CASSFRVTGGGYTF	-	TRBV28	TRBJ1-2	-
TGCGCCAGCAGCCAAGATAAAGGCGGGGGGACGAGCTCCTACAATGAGCAGTTCTTC	CASSQDKGGGTSSYNEQFF	-	TRBV4-3	TRBJ2-1	TRBD2
TGTGCCAGCAGTTTCCGGGACAAGAATCAGCCCCAGCATTTT	CASSFRDKNQPQHF	-	TRBV27	TRBJ1-5	-
TGTGCCAGCAGTTTACGGCCAGTTGGATATGGCTACACCTTC	CASSLRPVGYGYTF	few	TRBV27	TRBJ1-2	-
TGTACCAGCAGTTCCGGGACAGGGGGCTCCAATGAGCAGTTCTTC	CTSSSGTGGSNEQFF	-	TRBV6-1	TRBJ2-1	TRBD1
TGTGCCAGCAGCCAAAATGCGGCGGGAGTGGACTACGAGCAGTACTTC	CASSQNAAGVDYEQYF	-	TRBV4-2	TRBJ2-7	TRBD2
TGTGCCAGCAGTTGGGGGACGAACACCGGGGAGCTGTTTTTT	CASSWGTNTGELFF	few	TRBV6-2/TRBV6-3	TRBJ2-2	-
TGTGCCTGGAGTGTACGAGGGATCTACGAGCAGTACTTC	CAWSVRGIYEQYF	-	TRBV30	TRBJ2-7	-
TGCAGTGCTAGAGACCCTGAGGGTAACACCGGGGAGCTGTTTTTT	CSARDPEGNTGELFF	-	TRBV20-1	TRBJ2-2	-
TGTGCCAGCAGTTTCAACAGGGACGAGCAGTACTTC	CASSFNRDEQYF	few	TRBV28	TRBJ2-7	-
TGTGCCAGCAGTTTAGGGGGGGGCTCCATGAACACTGAAGCTTTCTTT	CASSLGGGSMNTEAFF	-	TRBV28	TRBJ1-1	-
TGCGCCAGCAGTGACTTCTCTGTGGGTCAGCCCCAGCATTTT	CASSDFSVGQPQHF	few	TRBV10-2	TRBJ1-5	-
TGTGCCAGCAGGAAGAGGAGGGGGGCCGGGGAGCTGTTTTTT	CASRKRRGAGELFF	-	TRBV28	TRBJ2-2	-
TGTTCCAGCAGCTTAACTGGGATGTCTTCGCCAGGTTCACCCCTCCACTTT	CSSSLTGMSSPGSPLHF	-	TRBV7-8	TRBJ1-6	-